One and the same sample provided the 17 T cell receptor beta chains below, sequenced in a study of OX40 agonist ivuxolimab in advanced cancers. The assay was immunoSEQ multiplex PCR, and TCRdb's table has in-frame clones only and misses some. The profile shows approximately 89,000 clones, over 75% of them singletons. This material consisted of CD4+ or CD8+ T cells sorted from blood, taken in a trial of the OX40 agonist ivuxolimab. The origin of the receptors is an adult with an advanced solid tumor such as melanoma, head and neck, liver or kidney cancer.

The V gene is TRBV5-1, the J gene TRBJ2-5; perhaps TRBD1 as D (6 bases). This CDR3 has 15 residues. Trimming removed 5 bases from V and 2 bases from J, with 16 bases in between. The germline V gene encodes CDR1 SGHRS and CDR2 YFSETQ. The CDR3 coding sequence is TGCGCCAGCAGTTTCCAGACAGGTCGGCAAGAGACCCAGTACTTC. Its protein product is CASSFQTGRQETQYF.

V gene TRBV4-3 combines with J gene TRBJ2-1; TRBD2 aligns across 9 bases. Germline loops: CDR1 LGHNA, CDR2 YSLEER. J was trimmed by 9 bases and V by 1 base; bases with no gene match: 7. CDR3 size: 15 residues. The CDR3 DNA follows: TGCGCCAGCAGCCAAGGCGCGGGGGGGCCGGGTGAGCAGTTCTTC. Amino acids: CASSQGAGGPGEQFF.

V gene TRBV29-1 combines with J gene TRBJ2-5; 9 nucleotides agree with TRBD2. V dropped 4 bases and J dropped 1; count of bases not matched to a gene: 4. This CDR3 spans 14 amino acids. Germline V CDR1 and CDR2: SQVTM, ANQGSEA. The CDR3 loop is CSVAIAGVQETQYF. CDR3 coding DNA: TGCAGCGTTGCTATAGCGGGGGTCCAAGAGACCCAGTACTTC.

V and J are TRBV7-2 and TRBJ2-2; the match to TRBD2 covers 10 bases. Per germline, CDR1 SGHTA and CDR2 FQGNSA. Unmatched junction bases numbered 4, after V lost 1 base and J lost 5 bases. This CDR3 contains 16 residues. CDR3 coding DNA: TGTGCCAGCAGCTTAGGTCCGGGACTAGCGACCGGGGAGCTGTTTTTT. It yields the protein CASSLGPGLATGELFF.

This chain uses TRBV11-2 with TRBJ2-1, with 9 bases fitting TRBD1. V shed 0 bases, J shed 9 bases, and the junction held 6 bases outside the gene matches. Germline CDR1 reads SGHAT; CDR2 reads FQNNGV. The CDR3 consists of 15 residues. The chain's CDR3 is CASSLDGTGYFEQFF. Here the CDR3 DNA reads TGTGCCAGCAGCTTAGATGGGACAGGGTATTTTGAGCAGTTCTTC.

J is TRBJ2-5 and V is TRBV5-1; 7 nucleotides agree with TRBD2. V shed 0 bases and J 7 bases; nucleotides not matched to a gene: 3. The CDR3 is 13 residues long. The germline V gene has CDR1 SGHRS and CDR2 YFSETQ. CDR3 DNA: TGCGCCAGCAGCTTGGCAGGGAGGGGGACCCAGTACTTC. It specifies CASSLAGRGTQYF.

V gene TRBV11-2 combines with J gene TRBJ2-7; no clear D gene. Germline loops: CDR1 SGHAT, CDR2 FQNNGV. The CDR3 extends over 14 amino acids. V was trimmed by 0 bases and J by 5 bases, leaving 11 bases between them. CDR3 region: CASSLDVRSNEQYF. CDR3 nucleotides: TGTGCCAGCAGCTTAGACGTTCGTAGTAACGAGCAGTACTTC.

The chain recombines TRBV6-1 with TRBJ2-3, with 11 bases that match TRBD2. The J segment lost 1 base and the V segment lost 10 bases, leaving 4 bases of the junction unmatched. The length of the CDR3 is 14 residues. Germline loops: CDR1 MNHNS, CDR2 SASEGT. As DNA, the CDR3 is TGTGCCACCGGGACTAGCGGTCGCACAGATACGCAGTATTTT. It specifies CATGTSGRTDTQYF.

The CDR3 reads CASSLRSGWGSPYSYEQYF. The CDR3 DNA reads TGTGCCAGCAGCTTAAGGAGCGGATGGGGCAGCCCCTACTCCTACGAGCAGTACTTC. The chain carries TRBV7-9 and TRBJ2-7; either TRBD1 or TRBD2 may supply D (5 bases each). Germline V gives CDR1 SEHNR, CDR2 FQNEAQ (reference sequence). V was cut by 2 bases and J by 0 bases, with 23 bases left in between. This CDR3 region has 19 residues.

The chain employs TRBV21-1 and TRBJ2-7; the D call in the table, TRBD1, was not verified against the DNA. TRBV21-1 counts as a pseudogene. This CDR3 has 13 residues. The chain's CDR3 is CASSKGNQGEQYF. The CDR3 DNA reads TGTGCCAGCAGCAAAGGGAATCAGGGCGAGCAGTACTTC.

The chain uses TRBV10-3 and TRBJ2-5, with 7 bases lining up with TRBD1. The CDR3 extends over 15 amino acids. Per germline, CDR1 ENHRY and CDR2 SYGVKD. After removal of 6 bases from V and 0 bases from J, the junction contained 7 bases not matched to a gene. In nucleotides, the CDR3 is TGTGCCATCAGCAACCCGACAGGGTACCAAGAGACCCAGTACTTC. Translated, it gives CAISNPTGYQETQYF.

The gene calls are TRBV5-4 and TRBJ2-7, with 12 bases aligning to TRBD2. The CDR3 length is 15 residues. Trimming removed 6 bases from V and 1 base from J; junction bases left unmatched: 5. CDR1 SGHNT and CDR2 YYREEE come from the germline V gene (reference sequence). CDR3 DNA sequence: TGTGCCAGCAAACTAGCGGGGGGAGATTCCTACGAGCAGTACTTC. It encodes CASKLAGGDSYEQYF.

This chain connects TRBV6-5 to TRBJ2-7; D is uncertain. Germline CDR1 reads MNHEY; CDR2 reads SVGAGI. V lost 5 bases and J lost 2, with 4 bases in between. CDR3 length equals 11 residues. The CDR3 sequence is CASSLTYEQYF. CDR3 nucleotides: TGTGCCAGCAGTCTAACCTACGAGCAGTACTTC.

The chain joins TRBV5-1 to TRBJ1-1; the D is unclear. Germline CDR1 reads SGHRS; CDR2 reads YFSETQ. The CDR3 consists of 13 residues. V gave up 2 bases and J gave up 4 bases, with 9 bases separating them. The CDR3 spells CASSLTASTEAFF. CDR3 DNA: TGCGCCAGCAGCTTAACTGCGTCCACTGAAGCTTTCTTT.

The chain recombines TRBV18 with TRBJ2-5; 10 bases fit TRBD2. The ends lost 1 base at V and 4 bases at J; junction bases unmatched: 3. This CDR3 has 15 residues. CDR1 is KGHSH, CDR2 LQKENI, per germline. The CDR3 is CASSPLAGGSETQYF. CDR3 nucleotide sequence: TGTGCCAGCTCACCACTAGCGGGGGGCTCAGAGACCCAGTACTTC. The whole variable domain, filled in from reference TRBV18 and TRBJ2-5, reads NAGVMQNPRHLVRRRGQEARLRCSPMKGHSHVYWYRQLPEEGLKFMVYLQKENIIDESGMPKERFSAEFPKEGPSILRIQQVVRGDSAAYFCASSPLAGGSETQYFGPGTRLLVL.

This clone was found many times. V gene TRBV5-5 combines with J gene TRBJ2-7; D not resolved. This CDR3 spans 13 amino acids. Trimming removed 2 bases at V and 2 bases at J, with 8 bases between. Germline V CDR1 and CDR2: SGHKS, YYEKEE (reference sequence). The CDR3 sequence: CASSFYKPYEQYF. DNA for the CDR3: TGTGCCAGCAGCTTCTATAAACCCTACGAGCAGTACTTC.

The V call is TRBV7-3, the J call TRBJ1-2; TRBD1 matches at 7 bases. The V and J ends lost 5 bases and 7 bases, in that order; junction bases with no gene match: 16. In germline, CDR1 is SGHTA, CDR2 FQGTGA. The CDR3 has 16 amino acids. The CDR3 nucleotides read TGTGCCAGCAGCCCCAGAGGGCCCGACAGGGAGGGTGGCTACACCTTC. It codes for CASSPRGPDREGGYTF.